A single T cell receptor (beta chain) is shown here with its context. What it binds is unknown. The CDR3 covers 14 residues. With 2 bases removed from V and 3 bases from J, the gap between germline ends came to 11 bases. Germline loops: CDR1 MNHNS, CDR2 SASEGT. The protocol was immunoSEQ multiplex PCR, while the TCRdb copy is restricted to in-frame clones and leaves out a portion. The sample holds fewer than 200,000 clones; roughly 86% are singletons and the top ten take 6.5% to 7.5%. This record comes from a study of cytomegalovirus exposure and HLA in healthy donors. Study-level findings and limits: Rarity marked most TCR sequences, yet some public TCRs occurred in many donors. Overall, approximately 150 TCR beta chains were annotated as cytomegalovirus-associated. Diagnosis of cytomegalovirus status made by the classifier reportedly showed high specificity and sensitivity.

The chain couples TRBV6-1 to TRBJ2-7; D gene unclear. The sample taken for sequencing was PBMCs. This TCR was recovered from a man younger than 40 in good health and CMV-seropositive. The CDR3 coding sequence is TGTGCCAGCAGTGAACTCGCGCGAATCTACGAGCAGTACTTC. It is translated as CASSELARIYEQYF.